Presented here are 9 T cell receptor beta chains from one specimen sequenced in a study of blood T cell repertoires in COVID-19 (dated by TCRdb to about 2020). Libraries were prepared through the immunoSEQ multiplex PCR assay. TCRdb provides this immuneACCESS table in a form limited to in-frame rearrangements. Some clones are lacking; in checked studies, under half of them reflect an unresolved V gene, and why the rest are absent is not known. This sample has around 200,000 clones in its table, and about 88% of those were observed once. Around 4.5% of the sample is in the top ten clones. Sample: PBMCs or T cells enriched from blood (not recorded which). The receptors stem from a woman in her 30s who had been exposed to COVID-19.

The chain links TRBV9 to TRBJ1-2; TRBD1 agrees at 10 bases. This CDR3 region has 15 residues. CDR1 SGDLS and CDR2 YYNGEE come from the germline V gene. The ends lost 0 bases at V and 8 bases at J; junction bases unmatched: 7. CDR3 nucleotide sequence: TGTGCCAGCAGCGTAGCTCCCGGGACAGGGGACGGCTACACCTTC. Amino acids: CASSVAPGTGDGYTF.

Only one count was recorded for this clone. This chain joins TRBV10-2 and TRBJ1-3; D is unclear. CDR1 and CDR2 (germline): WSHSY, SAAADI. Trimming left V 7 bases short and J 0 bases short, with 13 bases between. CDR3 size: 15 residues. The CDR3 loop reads CASTSSSGSGNTIYF. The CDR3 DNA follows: TGCGCCAGCACCAGTTCCTCGGGCTCTGGAAACACCATATATTTT.

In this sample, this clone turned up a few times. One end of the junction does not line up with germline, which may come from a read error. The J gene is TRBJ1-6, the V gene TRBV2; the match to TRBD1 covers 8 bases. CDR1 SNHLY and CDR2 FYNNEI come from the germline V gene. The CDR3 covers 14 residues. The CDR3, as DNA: TGTGCCAGCACTGAACAGGGGGTTAATTCACCCCTCCACTTT. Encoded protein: CASTEQGVNSPLHF.

CDR3 sequence: CASSYAGPDTQYF. The CDR3 nucleotides read TGTGCCAGCAGTTACGCAGGGCCGGATACGCAGTATTTT. The V and J genes are TRBV6-5 and TRBJ2-3, with TRBD1 as a possible D gene (5 bases). Trimming removed 2 bases at V and 6 bases at J, with 9 bases between. The CDR3 loop spans 13 amino acids. Germline V gene data show CDR1 as MNHEY and CDR2 as SVGAGI.

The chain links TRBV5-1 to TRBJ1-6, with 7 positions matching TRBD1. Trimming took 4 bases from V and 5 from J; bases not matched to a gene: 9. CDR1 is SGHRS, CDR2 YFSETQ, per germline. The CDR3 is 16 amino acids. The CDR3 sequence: CASSVMTGRNNSPLHF. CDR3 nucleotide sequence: TGCGCCAGCAGCGTCATGACAGGGCGGAATAATTCACCCCTCCACTTT.

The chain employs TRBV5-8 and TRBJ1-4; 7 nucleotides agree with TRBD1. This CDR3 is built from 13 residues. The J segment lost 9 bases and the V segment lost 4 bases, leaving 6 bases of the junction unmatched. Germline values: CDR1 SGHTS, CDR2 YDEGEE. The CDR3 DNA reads TGTGCCAGCAGCATGGGACAGTGGAAAAAACTGTTTTTT. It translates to CASSMGQWKKLFF.

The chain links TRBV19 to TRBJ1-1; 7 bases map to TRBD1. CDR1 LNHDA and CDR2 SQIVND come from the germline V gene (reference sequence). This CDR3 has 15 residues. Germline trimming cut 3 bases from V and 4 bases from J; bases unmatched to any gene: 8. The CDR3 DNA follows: TGTGCCAGTAGTATTCGGCGGACAGGACCCACTGAAGCTTTCTTT. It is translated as CASSIRRTGPTEAFF.

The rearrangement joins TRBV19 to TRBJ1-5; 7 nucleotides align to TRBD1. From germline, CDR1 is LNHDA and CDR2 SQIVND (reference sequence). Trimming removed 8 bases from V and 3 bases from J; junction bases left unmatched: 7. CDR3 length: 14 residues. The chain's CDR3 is CASQFDRVNQPQHF. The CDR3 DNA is TGTGCCAGTCAGTTCGACAGGGTCAATCAGCCCCAGCATTTT.

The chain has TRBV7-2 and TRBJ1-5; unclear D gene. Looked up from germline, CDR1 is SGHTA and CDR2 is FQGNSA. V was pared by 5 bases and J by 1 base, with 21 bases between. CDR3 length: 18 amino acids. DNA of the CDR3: TGTGCCAGCAGCCCGGCGGTATTGGCCGTCGCAAGCAATCAGCCCCAGCATTTT. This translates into CASSPAVLAVASNQPQHF.